A single sample gave rise to the 31 T cell receptor beta chains below, sequenced in a study of T cells in Graves' hyperthyroidism and ophthalmopathy. From RNA transcripts, TCR beta CDR3 regions were amplified. A set of HTBI primers served as the primers for a first-round RT-PCR of the TCR CDR3. One entry per CDR3 protein results from TCRdb running MiXCR on the multiplex PCR reads. The table includes around 380,000 distinct CDR3 sequences, about 14% detected once. Material for sequencing was blood. The origin of the receptors is a man aged 30 to 45 with Graves' hyperthyroidism that later progressed to Graves' ophthalmopathy.

This clonotype was observed at least ten times. The CDR3 DNA reads as TGTGCCTGGGCCGGGACAGGGGGTTGGGATGAGCAGTTCTTC. Protein: CAWAGTGGWDEQFF. The chain couples TRBV30 to TRBJ2-1, with 11 bases fitting TRBD1. The ends lost 5 bases at V and 8 bases at J; junction bases unmatched: 8. The germline V gene encodes CDR1 GTSNPN and CDR2 SVGIG (reference sequence). This CDR3 comprises 14 residues. The full variable domain, with the rest looked up from reference TRBV30 and TRBJ2-1, is SQTIHQWPATLVQPVGSPLSLECTVEGTSNPNLYWYRQAAGRGLQLLFYSVGIGQISSEVPQNLSASRPQDRQFILSSKKLLLSDSGFYLCAWAGTGGWDEQFFGPGTRLTVL.

The V call is TRBV20-1, the J call TRBJ1-5, with 8 bases lining up with TRBD1. Germline V CDR1 and CDR2: DFQATT, SNEGSKA (reference sequence). The J segment lost 2 bases and the V segment lost 0 bases, leaving 6 bases of the junction unmatched. The CDR3 runs 16 residues. The CDR3 sequence is CSARDPGGAGNQPQHF. In DNA, the CDR3 is TGCAGTGCTAGAGATCCAGGGGGCGCGGGCAATCAGCCCCAGCATTTT.

This clonotype was counted at least ten times. CDR3 amino acids: CACTSGTQGTQYF. The CDR3 region has the DNA TGTGCCTGTACCAGTGGGACCCAGGGGACCCAGTACTTC. The chain is built from TRBV30 and TRBJ2-5; D may match TRBD1 or TRBD2 (5 bases each). Per germline, CDR1 GTSNPN and CDR2 SVGIG (reference sequence). This CDR3 comprises 13 residues. Trimming removed 6 bases from V and 7 bases from J, with 18 bases in between.

This clonotype was detected only a few times. The chain is built from TRBV5-4 and TRBJ2-3; 11 nucleotides match TRBD2. In germline, CDR1 is SGHNT, CDR2 YYREEE (reference sequence). This CDR3 region has 17 residues. J gave up 5 bases and V 0 bases, and 8 bases lay outside the gene matches. Here the CDR3 DNA reads TGTGCCAGCAGCTTGGCCGATAGCGGGGGGGCAAGAGATACGCAGTATTTT. It specifies CASSLADSGGARDTQYF. The complete variable domain, with remaining parts taken from reference TRBV5-4 and TRBJ2-3, reads ETGVTQSPTHLIKTRGQQVTLRCSSQSGHNTVSWYQQALGQGPQFIFQYYREEENGRGNFPPRFSGLQFPNYSSELNVNALELDDSALYLCASSLADSGGARDTQYFGPGTRLTVL.

This clonotype was seen only a few times. The chain recombines TRBV10-3 with TRBJ1-3; 10 positions match TRBD1. V was pared by 6 bases and J by 1 base, with 6 bases of the junction left unmatched. CDR1 is ENHRY and CDR2 is SYGVKD in the germline V gene. The CDR3 spans 16 residues. CDR3 region: CAISDRGRRSGNTIYF. CDR3 nucleotide sequence: TGTGCCATCAGCGACAGGGGGCGGAGGTCTGGAAACACCATATATTTT.

The V and J genes are TRBV12-3 or TRBV12-4 and TRBJ2-3, with no clear D. V lost 7 bases, J lost 3 bases, and 14 bases lay in between. CDR3 length: 14 amino acids. DNA of the CDR3: TGTGCCAGCAACCCTGGAGATTTTACAGATACGCAGTATTTT. It yields the protein CASNPGDFTDTQYF.

Details on this clonotype: A single base separates this from a much larger clone, so it may be a read error. The chain recombines TRBV12-5 with TRBJ2-7; no reliable D call. CDR1 is LGHNT, CDR2 FRNRAP, per germline. V was trimmed by 1 base and J by 4 bases, leaving 14 bases between them. This CDR3 has 15 amino acids. The CDR3 region is CASGLDHDMGYEQYF. The CDR3 coding sequence is TGTGCTAGTGGTTTGGACCATGACATGGGATACGAGCAGTACTTC.

V and J are TRBV4-1 and TRBJ2-1, with 10 bases matching TRBD2. With 6 bases clipped from V and 3 bases from J, the junction kept 8 bases outside the gene matches. CDR1 is MGHRA, CDR2 YSYEKL, per germline. This CDR3 is built from 16 residues. The chain's CDR3 is CASRPASGGLYNEQFF. CDR3 DNA: TGCGCCAGCAGACCGGCTAGCGGGGGACTCTACAATGAGCAGTTCTTC.

This clonotype was recorded a few times. The genes are TRBV5-5 and TRBJ2-2; D is ambiguous. CDR1 SGHKS and CDR2 YYEKEE come from the germline V gene (reference sequence). The CDR3 consists of 13 residues. With 0 bases removed from V and 4 bases from J, the gap between germline ends came to 4 bases. CDR3: CASSLGATGELFF. The DNA of the CDR3 is TGTGCCAGCAGCTTGGGAGCCACCGGGGAGCTGTTTTTT.

This clonotype was seen more than once but under ten times. This sequence joins TRBV20-1 and TRBJ2-1; D may correspond to TRBD1 or TRBD2 (6 bases each). This CDR3 spans 17 amino acids. The V end lost 0 bases, the J end lost 8 bases, and 23 bases lay between the germline ends. Germline V gene data show CDR1 as DFQATT and CDR2 as SNEGSKA (reference sequence). DNA of the CDR3: TGCAGTGCTAGAGATAGAGGAGGGGGACCGTACGGGGATGAGCAGTTCTTC. Protein product: CSARDRGGGPYGDEQFF.

The chain is built from TRBV4-1 and TRBJ2-1; 11 bases map to TRBD2. The CDR3 is 15 amino acids. CDR1 and CDR2 (germline): MGHRA, YSYEKL. V gave up 3 bases and J gave up 8 bases; unmatched junction bases: 6. The CDR3 nucleotides read TGCGCCAGCAGCCAGGTAGCGGGGGGGGTCTATGAGCAGTTCTTC. Translating it yields CASSQVAGGVYEQFF.

This chain uses TRBV10-3 with TRBJ2-5; either TRBD1 or TRBD2 may supply D (6 bases each). The germline CDR1 and CDR2 sequences are ENHRY and SYGVKD. V was cut by 3 bases and J by 5 bases, with 22 bases left in between. The CDR3 has 17 amino acids. The CDR3 loop is CAISESRGHGSGETQYF. CDR3 DNA sequence: TGTGCCATCAGTGAAAGCAGGGGCCACGGGAGTGGGGAGACCCAGTACTTC.

The chain links TRBV6-1 to TRBJ2-5, with D perhaps TRBD2 (7 bases). The CDR3 spans 14 residues. Germline loops: CDR1 MNHNS, CDR2 SASEGT. Trimming stripped 11 bases from V and 5 bases from J, with 21 bases between. CDR3 sequence reads: CAGRRGAIQETQYF. In nucleotides, the CDR3 is TGTGCCGGCCGTCGGGGGGCAATTCAGGAGACCCAGTACTTC.

In nucleotides, the CDR3 is TGCGCCAGCAGTGATGGACACTCTCGGCAGCCCCAGCATTTT. It encodes CASSDGHSRQPQHF. This sequence joins TRBV10-2 and TRBJ1-5, with TRBD1 as a possible D gene (5 bases). The germline CDR1 and CDR2 sequences are WSHSY and SAAADI. Trimming shortened V by 3 bases and J by 7 bases, and 13 bases separated the two germline ends. The CDR3 has 14 residues.

This clonotype appeared many times. The chain's CDR3 is CASNPLFSPAEAFF. CDR3 nucleotides: TGTGCCAGCAACCCACTCTTCTCGCCGGCGGAAGCTTTCTTT. The V and J genes are TRBV28 and TRBJ1-1; D call uncertain. V dropped 7 bases and J dropped 8 bases, with 20 bases sitting between them. The V gene's germline CDR1 is MDHEN and CDR2 SYDVKM. The CDR3 length is 14 residues.

The chain recombines TRBV20-1 with TRBJ2-5; 8 nucleotides agree with TRBD1. The CDR3 loop spans 14 amino acids. In germline, CDR1 is DFQATT, CDR2 SNEGSKA (reference sequence). Losses at the gene ends were 2 bases for V and 5 bases for J; bases not matched to a gene: 7. CDR3 region: CSARSPGGGETQYF. In DNA, the CDR3 is TGCAGTGCTAGATCACCAGGGGGCGGTGAGACCCAGTACTTC.

This clonotype was seen repeatedly, ten times or more. The gene calls are TRBV11-3 and TRBJ1-1; maybe TRBD1 (6 bases). Germline CDR1 is SGHNT and CDR2 is YENEEA. The CDR3 consists of 14 residues. The V end lost 5 bases, the J end lost 4 bases, and 14 bases lay between the germline ends. CDR3 sequence: CASSRTGIGTEAFF. The CDR3 coding sequence is TGTGCCAGCAGCCGAACAGGGATTGGCACTGAAGCTTTCTTT.

There are many counts of this clonotype. V usage is TRBV20-1 and J usage is TRBJ1-6; a possible D gene is TRBD1 (5 bases). V was pared by 0 bases and J by 0 bases, with 12 bases between. The CDR3 consists of 17 residues. Looked up from germline, CDR1 is DFQATT and CDR2 is SNEGSKA (reference sequence). The CDR3 region has the DNA TGCAGTGCTAGAGAAAGGCAGGGCAGCTCCTATAATTCACCCCTCCACTTT. Encoded protein: CSARERQGSSYNSPLHF.

This clonotype was seen a few times. The rearrangement joins TRBV24-1 to TRBJ2-1; 8 nucleotides align to TRBD1. V was pared by 4 bases and J by 7 bases, with 11 bases of the junction left unmatched. The CDR3 length is 16 residues. From germline, CDR1 is KGHDR and CDR2 SFDVKD. In DNA form, the CDR3 reads TGTGCCACCAGTGACGCGACAGGGGTTATGGCAAATGAGCAGTTCTTC. This encodes CATSDATGVMANEQFF.

The chain joins TRBV5-5 to TRBJ2-1, with D perhaps matching TRBD2 (5 bases). Germline assignment: CDR1 SGHKS and CDR2 YYEKEE (reference sequence). Trimming left V 2 bases short and J 8 bases short, with 8 bases between. The CDR3 has 12 residues. Written as DNA, the CDR3 is TGTGCCAGCAGCTTTTGGGAGTATGAGCAGTTCTTC. It translates to CASSFWEYEQFF.

This chain connects TRBV6-5 to TRBJ1-5, with D possibly TRBD1 on 6 matching bases. This CDR3 is built from 15 residues. Trimming pared 2 bases from V and 11 bases from J, leaving 19 bases between. CDR1 MNHEY and CDR2 SVGAGI come from the germline V gene. The CDR3 DNA reads as TGTGCCAGCAGTTACCGCGGGACGTCGGAGGGGGCCCAGCATTTT. This codes for CASSYRGTSEGAQHF.

This clonotype has ten or more counts. The gene calls are TRBV28 and TRBJ1-3; TRBD1 is a possible D gene (5 bases). V was shortened by 1 base and J by 3 bases, with 22 bases between the two germline ends. The CDR3 consists of 19 residues. Germline CDR1 and CDR2: MDHEN and SYDVKM. CDR3 amino acids: CASSLFAGTGPRYGNTIYF. The CDR3 nucleotides are TGTGCCAGCAGTTTATTTGCCGGGACCGGCCCCAGATATGGAAACACCATATATTTT.

V is TRBV20-1 and J is TRBJ1-6; perhaps TRBD1 as D (6 bases). The V gene's germline CDR1 is DFQATT and CDR2 SNEGSKA (reference sequence). The CDR3 totals 12 residues. With 4 bases removed from V and 9 bases from J, the gap between germline ends came to 10 bases. This chain's CDR3 is CSATTGTSPLHF. The CDR3 DNA follows: TGCAGTGCTACTACAGGGACTTCACCCCTCCACTTT.

The rearrangement joins TRBV6-1 to TRBJ2-7, with 7 bases that match TRBD2. With V trimmed by 7 bases and J by 2 bases, 8 bases remained unmatched. Looked up from germline, CDR1 is MNHNS and CDR2 is SASEGT. The CDR3 is 14 residues long. CDR3 sequence (DNA): TGTGCCAGCACCCCGGGGGGAAGCCCCTACGAGCAGTACTTC. Its protein product is CASTPGGSPYEQYF.

The chain couples TRBV7-9 to TRBJ1-5; D is uncertain. The CDR3 is made up of 15 amino acids. V shed 1 base and J shed 2 bases, with 9 bases lying between them. Germline CDR1 reads SEHNR; CDR2 reads FQNEAQ (reference sequence). CDR3 DNA: TGTGCCAGCAGCTTAGTGGGAGACGGCAATCAGCCCCAGCATTTT. It yields the protein CASSLVGDGNQPQHF.

The rearrangement links TRBV6-6 to TRBJ2-2; D is possibly TRBD1 (5 bases). The CDR3 spans 16 residues. The V end was cut by 2 bases, the J end by 0 bases, with 10 bases between. CDR1 and CDR2 from the germline V gene are MNHNY and SVGAGI (reference sequence). The CDR3 loop reads CASSYRGAPNTGELFF. The CDR3 DNA reads TGTGCCAGCAGTTACCGTGGGGCCCCGAACACCGGGGAGCTGTTTTTT.

This clonotype was counted many times. The rearrangement uses TRBV7-2 and TRBJ2-5, with 9 positions matching TRBD2. The V and J ends lost 8 bases and 6 bases, in that order; junction bases with no gene match: 10. This CDR3 spans 14 amino acids. Germline CDR1 reads SGHTA; CDR2 reads FQGNSA. Written as DNA, the CDR3 is TGTGCCAGCGGTAATGCGGGGGGGCCGAAGACCCAGTACTTC. This sequence encodes CASGNAGGPKTQYF.

V is TRBV18 and J is TRBJ1-2; weak D call: TRBD1 (6 bases). Germline V CDR1 and CDR2: KGHSH, LQKENI. This CDR3 comprises 15 residues. Deletions cut 5 bases from V and 0 bases from J, with 13 bases between. For the CDR3, the DNA is TGTGCCAGCTCAGAAAGGACAGATACTAACTATGGCTACACCTTC. As protein: CASSERTDTNYGYTF.

This clonotype was observed a few times. The CDR3 is CASMLLRGLYQETQYF. CDR3 sequence (DNA): TGTGCCAGCATGCTCCTTCGGGGCTTGTACCAAGAGACCCAGTACTTC. The chain recombines TRBV7-2 with TRBJ2-5; D possibly matches TRBD1 or TRBD2 (5 bases each). Trimming removed 7 bases from V and 0 bases from J, with 18 bases in between. Germline V gene sequence: CDR1 SGHTA, CDR2 FQGNSA. This CDR3 spans 16 amino acids.

This clonotype has a count of ten or more. The chain carries TRBV11-3 and TRBJ1-1; D unclear. With 4 bases removed from V and 1 base from J, the gap between germline ends came to 7 bases. Germline loops: CDR1 SGHNT, CDR2 YENEEA. The CDR3 extends over 13 amino acids. CDR3 sequence: CASSWIANTEAFF. The CDR3 DNA reads as TGTGCCAGCAGCTGGATCGCGAACACTGAAGCTTTCTTT.

Of note for this clonotype: A much larger clone lies a single base off, so this may be a read error. Since no conserved phenylalanine or tryptophan closes the CDR3, a read error is the likely cause. The chain's CDR3 is CASSLEGAGSYEQYL. CDR3 coding DNA: TGTGCCAGCAGCTTAGAGGGAGCGGGGTCCTACGAGCAGTACCTC. This chain links TRBV7-6 with TRBJ2-7, with TRBD2 matching 7 bases. Trimming removed 1 base from V and 1 base from J; junction bases left unmatched: 4. This CDR3 contains 15 residues. From germline, CDR1 is SGHVS and CDR2 FNYEAQ.